Following are 32 T cell receptor beta chains from one sample sequenced in a study of CD8 T cells in Susac syndrome (dated by TCRdb to between 2019 and 2020). Libraries were prepared through the immunoSEQ multiplex PCR assay. RNA was extracted with the RNeasy kit and roughly 0.45 to 1 ug was reverse transcribed using random hexamers. TCRdb reran the public reads through fastp at Q25 and MiXCR, keeping productive beta chains. Every distinct CDR3 protein forms one entry, paired with its most common genes and DNA. The sample records some 200,000 distinct CDR3 sequences, roughly 90% of which are singletons. Over 0.075% of the sample belongs to the ten largest clones. The sequenced material came from CD4+ T cells from PBMCs. The source is a human donor with Susac syndrome.

The chain has TRBV4-2 and TRBJ2-6; 11 positions agree with TRBD2. The germline V gene encodes CDR1 LGHNA and CDR2 YNFKEQ. The CDR3 is 19 amino acids. With V trimmed by 0 bases and J by 0 bases, 4 bases remained unmatched. For the CDR3, the DNA is TGTGCCAGCAGCCAAGATTTACTAGCGGGAGTCTCTGGGGCCAACGTCCTGACTTTC. Amino acid sequence: CASSQDLLAGVSGANVLTF.

The V call is TRBV25-1, the J call TRBJ2-1; D perhaps matches TRBD2 (6 bases). V lost 6 bases and J lost 0, with 9 bases in between. CDR1 and CDR2 from the germline V gene are MGHDK and SYGVNS. This CDR3 has 14 amino acids. The CDR3, as DNA: TGTGCCAGCAGAAAAGCGGGCTCCTACAATGAGCAGTTCTTC. This codes for CASRKAGSYNEQFF.

The rearrangement uses TRBV6-2 or TRBV6-3 and TRBJ1-5; 7 positions match TRBD1. Germline-derived CDR1 and CDR2 are MNHEY and SVGEGT. There are 16 residues in the CDR3. With 6 bases clipped from V and 4 bases from J, the junction kept 12 bases outside the gene matches. The CDR3: CASREIGGPSNQPQHF. DNA for the CDR3: TGTGCCAGCAGGGAAATAGGGGGCCCCTCAAATCAGCCCCAGCATTTT.

This chain links TRBV6-1 with TRBJ1-3; weak D call: TRBD1 (6 bases). The germline V gene has CDR1 MNHNS and CDR2 SASEGT. The length of the CDR3 is 16 residues. V lost 6 bases and J 4 bases, leaving 19 bases between the germline ends. CDR3 bases: TGTGCCAGCAGCCCCGGGGGGGGGCTGGGAGGAAACACCATATATTTT. This encodes CASSPGGGLGGNTIYF.

This clonotype appeared a single time. This rearrangement joins TRBV7-3 to TRBJ2-1; 12 bases map to TRBD2. The CDR3 extends over 15 amino acids. V shed 3 bases, J shed 9 bases, and the junction held 6 bases outside the gene matches. CDR1 and CDR2 from the germline V gene are SGHTA and FQGTGA. The DNA of the CDR3 is TGTGCCAGCAGCTTGACTAGCGGGAGCTTTACTGAGCAGTTCTTC. This codes for CASSLTSGSFTEQFF.

This clonotype was recorded only once. This chain joins TRBV5-4 and TRBJ2-3, with 9 bases identical to TRBD2. V shed 6 bases, J shed 5 bases, and the junction held 7 bases outside the gene matches. Germline V CDR1 and CDR2: SGHNT, YYREEE (reference sequence). The CDR3 sequence is 14 residues long. The CDR3 spells CASKLAGRGDTQYF. CDR3 DNA: TGTGCCAGCAAGCTAGCGGGAAGAGGAGATACGCAGTATTTT. Combining the CDR3 with reference TRBV5-4 and TRBJ2-3 gives the whole variable domain ETGVTQSPTHLIKTRGQQVTLRCSSQSGHNTVSWYQQALGQGPQFIFQYYREEENGRGNFPPRFSGLQFPNYSSELNVNALELDDSALYLCASKLAGRGDTQYFGPGTRLTVL.

V and J are TRBV15 and TRBJ1-5, with D maybe TRBD1 (5 bases). This CDR3 spans 15 amino acids. Trimming removed 0 bases at V and 8 bases at J, with 14 bases between. Germline V gene sequence: CDR1 LNHNV, CDR2 YYDKDF (reference sequence). CDR3 DNA sequence: TGTGCCACCAGCAGAGAGACGGGACTTCCAAAGCCCCAGCATTTT. Its translation: CATSRETGLPKPQHF.

This clonotype occurred a few times. This chain uses TRBV11-3 with TRBJ2-5; 7 bases line up with TRBD2. V lost 3 bases and J lost 1; bases outside the gene matches: 2. The CDR3 length is 14 residues. In germline, CDR1 is SGHNT, CDR2 YENEEA. CDR3: CASSLSGAQETQYF. The CDR3 DNA reads as TGTGCCAGCAGCTTGAGCGGGGCCCAAGAGACCCAGTACTTC.

The J gene is TRBJ1-4, the V gene TRBV19, with D unresolved. Trimming cost V 5 bases and J 8 bases, with 18 bases left between them. The CDR3 is 15 amino acids. CDR1 LNHDA and CDR2 SQIVND come from the germline V gene (reference sequence). DNA of the CDR3: TGTGCCAGTAGTTTACAGAACGACTCGTTGGAAAAACTGTTTTTT. Translating it yields CASSLQNDSLEKLFF. The full variable domain, in which reference TRBV19 and TRBJ1-4 provide the parts outside the CDR3, is DGGITQSPKYLFRKEGQNVTLSCEQNLNHDAMYWYRQDPGQGLRLIYYSQIVNDFQKGDIAEGYSVSREKKESFPLTVTSAQKNPTAFYLCASSLQNDSLEKLFFGSGTQLSVL.

About this clonotype: Likely a read error: the CDR3 ends without its conserved phenylalanine or tryptophan. V gene TRBV3-1 combines with J gene TRBJ1-1, with D unclear. The CDR3 totals 14 residues. Germline assignment: CDR1 LGHDT and CDR2 YNNKEL (reference sequence). V shed 1 base and J shed 0 bases, with 6 bases lying between them. The CDR3 DNA is TGTGCCAGCAGCCAAGGGCCCGTGAACACTGAAGCTTTCTTG. Amino acids: CASSQGPVNTEAFL.

The chain uses TRBV6-1 and TRBJ2-7; 8 positions agree with TRBD1. The CDR3 totals 14 residues. Germline CDR1 and CDR2: MNHNS and SASEGT. V gave up 8 bases and J gave up 2 bases; unmatched junction bases: 8. The DNA for the CDR3 is TGTGCCAGCGATTCAGGGACAGGACCCTACGAGCAGTACTTC. Amino acid sequence: CASDSGTGPYEQYF.

The V and J genes are TRBV20-1 and TRBJ1-4; D is ambiguous. The germline gives CDR1 DFQATT, CDR2 SNEGSKA (reference sequence). V was clipped by 0 bases and J by 6 bases, with 2 bases between them. The CDR3 is made up of 11 amino acids. The CDR3 DNA sequence: TGCAGTGCTAGAGATTATGAAAAACTGTTTTTT. Protein product: CSARDYEKLFF.

J is TRBJ1-1 and V is TRBV6-6; D is perhaps TRBD1 (6 bases). This CDR3 has 14 amino acids. Trimming cost V 8 bases and J 6 bases, with 19 bases left between them. In germline, CDR1 is MNHNY, CDR2 SVGAGI (reference sequence). The CDR3 DNA sequence: TGTGCCAGCTGGGGGGGGGCCGGTAATCCTGAAGCTTTCTTT. Translation gives CASWGGAGNPEAFF.

This rearrangement joins TRBV20-1 to TRBJ2-2; 8 bases are a match to TRBD2. J was trimmed by 5 bases and V by 6 bases; bases with no gene match: 8. The CDR3 spans 14 residues. Germline lookup yields CDR1 DFQATT and CDR2 SNEGSKA (reference sequence). DNA for the CDR3: TGCAGTGCCACCCGGGGGGGCTCTACCGGGGAGCTGTTTTTT. It codes for CSATRGGSTGELFF.

The rearrangement joins TRBV18 to TRBJ2-7; D might be TRBD1 (5 bases). The CDR3 sequence is 14 residues long. Germline V gives CDR1 KGHSH, CDR2 LQKENI. Trimming shortened V by 4 bases and J by 0 bases, and 10 bases separated the two germline ends. The CDR3 sequence: CASSQGFSSYEQYF. DNA for the CDR3: TGTGCCAGCTCACAGGGGTTCAGCTCCTACGAGCAGTACTTC.

The V gene is TRBV11-2, the J gene TRBJ1-1; D call uncertain. Germline CDR1 is SGHAT and CDR2 is FQNNGV. The CDR3 has 14 amino acids. Deletions cut 4 bases from V and 3 bases from J, with 12 bases between. The CDR3 loop reads CASSSSGAYTEAFF. As DNA, the CDR3 is TGTGCCAGCAGCTCATCAGGAGCCTACACTGAAGCTTTCTTT.

V gene TRBV6-5 combines with J gene TRBJ2-3; 10 bases align to TRBD2. The CDR3 covers 14 residues. V gave up 6 bases and J gave up 3 bases; unmatched junction bases: 3. CDR1 and CDR2 from the germline V gene are MNHEY and SVGAGI. CDR3 loop: CASSTSGDTDTQYF. Written as DNA, the CDR3 is TGTGCCAGCAGCACTAGCGGGGATACAGATACGCAGTATTTT.

The chain couples TRBV29-1 to TRBJ1-3; D remains ambiguous. With 3 bases removed from V and 4 bases from J, the gap between germline ends came to 7 bases. Germline V lookup: CDR1 SQVTM, CDR2 ANQGSEA. This CDR3 spans 12 amino acids. For the CDR3, the DNA is TGCAGCGTTGAGACTACCGGAAACACCATATATTTT. Its translation: CSVETTGNTIYF. Based on the CDR3 plus reference TRBV29-1 and TRBJ1-3, the full variable domain is SAVISQKPSRDICQRGTSLTIQCQVDSQVTMMFWYRQQPGQSLTLIATANQGSEATYESGFVIDKFPISRPNLTFSTLTVSNMSPEDSSIYLCSVETTGNTIYFGEGSWLTVV.

The chain recombines TRBV18 with TRBJ2-7; D call uncertain. CDR1 and CDR2 from the germline V gene are KGHSH and LQKENI. Trimming pared 4 bases from V and 7 bases from J, leaving 8 bases between. This CDR3 has 11 amino acids. The CDR3 DNA reads as TGTGCCAGCTCACTCACAGCTGAGCAGTACTTC. Translation: CASSLTAEQYF.

V usage is TRBV20-1 and J usage is TRBJ1-1; D is perhaps TRBD1 (5 bases). Deletions cut 1 base from V and 3 bases from J, with 9 bases between. This CDR3 comprises 13 residues. The germline CDR1 and CDR2 sequences are DFQATT and SNEGSKA (reference sequence). CDR3 nucleotide sequence: TGCAGTGCTAGAGTGGAGGGGCACACTGAAGCTTTCTTT. Translated: CSARVEGHTEAFF.

This chain links TRBV5-1 with TRBJ1-1, with TRBD1 matching over 9 bases. Germline V lookup: CDR1 SGHRS, CDR2 YFSETQ. Trimming removed 0 bases from V and 5 bases from J; junction bases left unmatched: 5. The CDR3 contains 15 residues. CDR3 protein: CASSLVGTGKTEAFF. The CDR3, as DNA: TGCGCCAGCAGCTTGGTAGGGACAGGGAAAACTGAAGCTTTCTTT.

The J gene is TRBJ2-5, the V gene TRBV4-2; 10 positions agree with TRBD2. This CDR3 has 15 residues. The J segment lost 5 bases and the V segment lost 4 bases, leaving 7 bases of the junction unmatched. Per germline, CDR1 LGHNA and CDR2 YNFKEQ. Written as DNA, the CDR3 is TGTGCCAGCAGCCCCAGCGGGGGGGCCATGGAGACCCAGTACTTC. This encodes CASSPSGGAMETQYF.

V usage is TRBV9 and J usage is TRBJ2-2; 7 bases agree with TRBD2. Trimming at V came to 0 bases and at J to 7 bases, leaving 12 bases not matched to a gene. The CDR3 runs to 17 residues. Per the germline V gene, CDR1 is SGDLS and CDR2 is YYNGEE. The CDR3 sequence: CASSVDVSGRGFGELFF. CDR3 nucleotide sequence: TGTGCCAGCAGCGTAGACGTTAGCGGGCGTGGATTCGGGGAGCTGTTTTTT.

The chain employs TRBV20-1 and TRBJ2-7, with 10 nucleotides matching TRBD2. The V gene's germline CDR1 is DFQATT and CDR2 SNEGSKA (reference sequence). The CDR3 has 15 residues. J was trimmed by 4 bases and V by 4 bases; bases with no gene match: 10. This chain's CDR3 is CSATRSGGAGYEQYF. CDR3 bases: TGCAGTGCTACAAGAAGCGGGGGGGCCGGGTACGAGCAGTACTTC.

The rearrangement joins TRBV9 to TRBJ2-1, with TRBD1 as a possible D gene (5 bases). Germline-derived CDR1 and CDR2 are SGDLS and YYNGEE. The CDR3 is 13 residues long. V was clipped by 3 bases and J by 4 bases, with 8 bases between them. The CDR3 DNA reads TGTGCCAGCAGCGGAACAGGTTACAATGAGCAGTTCTTC. Its translation is CASSGTGYNEQFF.

The chain recombines TRBV25-1 with TRBJ2-1, with D hard to call. Between the trimmed V and J ends, which lost 1 base and 4 bases, there was a span of 8 bases. Per germline, CDR1 MGHDK and CDR2 SYGVNS. This CDR3 has 14 residues. The CDR3 is CASSELTDYNEQFF. The CDR3 coding sequence is TGTGCCAGCAGTGAATTAACAGATTACAATGAGCAGTTCTTC.

The chain has TRBV12-3 or TRBV12-4 and TRBJ1-2, with TRBD1 as a possible D gene (5 bases). The CDR3 totals 15 residues. V was clipped by 7 bases and J by 6 bases, with 21 bases between them. The CDR3 DNA reads TGTGCCAGCAAACCATCATCGGGGGGGTGGGATGGCTACACCTTC. This codes for CASKPSSGGWDGYTF.

The V gene is TRBV19, the J gene TRBJ2-5, with 16 bases fitting TRBD2. The trim removed 3 bases at V and 4 bases at J, leaving 2 bases unmatched. Germline CDR1 reads LNHDA; CDR2 reads SQIVND (reference sequence). The length of the CDR3 is 16 residues. In DNA, the CDR3 is TGTGCCAGTAGTATGGGACTAGCGGGGGGGCGAGAGACCCAGTACTTC. The encoded protein is CASSMGLAGGRETQYF.

V usage is TRBV28 and J usage is TRBJ2-7, with D possibly being TRBD1 (7 bases). Per the germline V gene, CDR1 is MDHEN and CDR2 is SYDVKM. Trimming pared 2 bases from V and 0 bases from J, leaving 14 bases between. CDR3 length equals 16 residues. The CDR3 reads CASSLAGQSFSYEQYF. CDR3 DNA: TGTGCCAGCAGTTTAGCGGGACAGAGCTTCTCCTACGAGCAGTACTTC.

The genes are TRBV20-1 and TRBJ1-4; D not certain. The germline CDR1 and CDR2 sequences are DFQATT and SNEGSKA (reference sequence). This CDR3 region has 15 residues. V was shortened by 3 bases and J by 0 bases, with 11 bases between the two germline ends. The CDR3: CSARHRLSTNEKLFF. The DNA for the CDR3 is TGCAGTGCTAGGCACAGACTCTCAACTAATGAAAAACTGTTTTTT.

This clonotype was detected only a few times. J is TRBJ1-1 and V is TRBV11-2; D uncertain. This CDR3 comprises 13 residues. CDR1 and CDR2 from the germline V gene are SGHAT and FQNNGV. Trimming left V 2 bases short and J 1 base short, with 5 bases between. The chain's CDR3 is CASSLSGNTEAFF. CDR3 in DNA: TGTGCCAGCAGCTTATCCGGGAACACTGAAGCTTTCTTT. The variable domain in full, with the rest retrieved from reference TRBV11-2 and TRBJ1-1, is EAGVAQSPRYKIIEKRQSVAFWCNPISGHATLYWYQQILGQGPKLLIQFQNNGVVDDSQLPKDRFSAERLKGVDSTLKIQPAKLEDSAVYLCASSLSGNTEAFFGQGTRLTVV.

The V and J genes are TRBV6-6 and TRBJ1-1; tentatively, D is TRBD1 (6 bases). Trimming cost V 2 bases and J 3 bases, with 10 bases left between them. CDR1 is MNHNY, CDR2 SVGAGI, per germline (reference sequence). The CDR3 runs 14 residues. Here the CDR3 reads CASSYRDTYTEAFF. DNA of the CDR3: TGTGCCAGCAGTTACCGGGACACGTACACTGAAGCTTTCTTT.